This TCR beta chain was identified in a study of neurological immune-mediated disorders. Study outcomes and limitations: Whereas HTLV-1-associated myelopathy showed the most TCR clonal expansion, multiple sclerosis showed the least, with levels below those of healthy controls. Because no CDR3 amino acid sequences were shared across subjects by expanded clones, private repertoires were suggested in all groups.

The CDR3 is made up of 15 amino acids. In germline, CDR1 is DFQATT, CDR2 SNEGSKA (reference sequence). Trimming removed 6 bases from V and 9 bases from J; junction bases left unmatched: 8. By proportion, this clonotype is medium-sized. The antigen is unknown. The cDNA was synthesized by means of template-switch 5'RACE, which was carried out with 10-nucleotide random UMIs. TCRdb fed the 5' RACE reads into MiXCR, producing one record per CDR3 protein. Of about 36,000 distinct CDR3 sequences in the sample, around a tenth are singletons; the top ten hold 5.5% to 7%. This TCR was recovered from a woman in her 30s with HTLV-1-associated myelopathy (HAM/TSP). Sequencing was performed on PBMCs. V gene TRBV20-1 combines with J gene TRBJ2-1; 16 bases line up with TRBD2. The CDR3 nucleotides are TGCAGTGCGGCTGGGACTAGCGGGGGGGACATTGAGCAGTTCTTC. This codes for CSAAGTSGGDIEQFF.